This TCR beta chain was sequenced for a study of blood T cell repertoires in COVID-19. Looking at the study overall: T cells, B-cell-depleted T cells, or PBMCs provided the cDNA or gDNA that served as material.

CDR1 and CDR2 (germline): SGHNT, YYREEE (reference sequence). This CDR3 is 16 amino acids long. The V and J ends lost 1 base and 7 bases, in that order; junction bases with no gene match: 7. Original processing methods: Amplification of reference gene primers provided the estimated nucleated cell counts. The table came from immunoSEQ multiplex PCR; TCRdb's copy has only in-frame clones and leaves some out. That table supplies the V and J calls and clone size; D and trimming were determined from the DNA. The sample includes around 320,000 clones, approximately 86% of them seen just once. This receptor was identified in a man between 18 and 35 years old with active or convalescent COVID-19. This chain links TRBV5-4 with TRBJ2-1, with TRBD2 matching over 11 bases. Material for sequencing was peripheral blood. CDR3 amino acids: CASSLPSVAGGNEQFF. CDR3 nucleotides: TGTGCCAGCAGCTTGCCTAGTGTAGCGGGGGGGAATGAGCAGTTCTTC.